The 21 T cell receptor beta chains presented below share a single source sample, sequenced in a study of blood T cell repertoires in COVID-19. TCRdb's table, derived via immunoSEQ multiplex PCR, lists solely in-frame clones and lacks some. This sample has some 50,000 clones, with 65% to 90% found just once. Sequencing used peripheral blood. All receptors derive from a man aged 35-49 years with acute or convalescent COVID-19.

Remarks on this clone: The same CDR3 arises from other DNA sequences in this sample as well. The chain employs TRBV30 and TRBJ1-5; perhaps TRBD1 as D (6 bases). The length of the CDR3 is 14 residues. Trimming left V 2 bases short and J 7 bases short, with 15 bases between. CDR1 GTSNPN and CDR2 SVGIG come from the germline V gene (reference sequence). The CDR3 sequence: CAWSTGGGGQPQHF. CDR3 DNA: TGTGCCTGGAGTACGGGGGGCGGGGGGCAGCCCCAGCATTTT.

The chain uses TRBV11-2 and TRBJ1-2; no definite D call. Looked up from germline, CDR1 is SGHAT and CDR2 is FQNNGV. V dropped 5 bases and J dropped 2 bases, with 9 bases sitting between them. This CDR3 comprises 13 residues. The CDR3 DNA sequence: TGTGCCAGCAGCCTACAGAGAAACTATGGCTACACCTTC. This encodes CASSLQRNYGYTF. Using reference TRBV11-2 and TRBJ1-2 for the parts outside the CDR3, the full variable domain is EAGVAQSPRYKIIEKRQSVAFWCNPISGHATLYWYQQILGQGPKLLIQFQNNGVVDDSQLPKDRFSAERLKGVDSTLKIQPAKLEDSAVYLCASSLQRNYGYTFGSGTRLTVV.

In its sample, this clone was seen a few times. The chain employs TRBV5-4 and TRBJ1-6; TRBD1 agrees at 8 bases. With 4 bases clipped from V and 9 bases from J, the junction kept 9 bases outside the gene matches. CDR1 is SGHNT, CDR2 YYREEE, per germline (reference sequence). This CDR3 is built from 15 residues. CDR3 DNA sequence: TGTGCCAGCAGCACAGGACAGGGAAGTGGTTCACCCCTCCACTTT. It is translated as CASSTGQGSGSPLHF. The whole variable domain, remainder taken from reference TRBV5-4 and TRBJ1-6, is ETGVTQSPTHLIKTRGQQVTLRCSSQSGHNTVSWYQQALGQGPQFIFQYYREEENGRGNFPPRFSGLQFPNYSSELNVNALELDDSALYLCASSTGQGSGSPLHFGNGTRLTVT.

This clone came up once. The genes are TRBV9 and TRBJ2-5; 8 bases are shared with TRBD1. The J segment lost 5 bases and the V segment lost 4 bases, leaving 10 bases of the junction unmatched. Germline V gene sequence: CDR1 SGDLS, CDR2 YYNGEE. The CDR3 is 15 residues long. The CDR3 nucleotides are TGTGCCAGCAGCACCTACTCAGGGGGCTGGGAGACCCAGTACTTC. It codes for CASSTYSGGWETQYF.

The chain uses TRBV6-5 and TRBJ1-5; maybe TRBD1 (5 bases). V lost 0 bases, J lost 6 bases, and 15 bases lay in between. The CDR3 totals 16 residues. From germline, CDR1 is MNHEY and CDR2 SVGAGI. For the CDR3, the DNA is TGTGCCAGCAGTTACTCAACTTCGGGGGTAGGTCAGCCCCAGCATTTT. The encoded protein is CASSYSTSGVGQPQHF.

The chain uses TRBV24-1 and TRBJ1-2; TRBD1 matches at 11 bases. Trimming took 4 bases from V and 4 from J; bases not matched to a gene: 7. The germline V gene has CDR1 KGHDR and CDR2 SFDVKD. This CDR3 contains 16 residues. The CDR3 coding sequence is TGTGCCACCAGTGAAGCAGGGACAGGGGGGCTCTATGGCTACACCTTC. This encodes CATSEAGTGGLYGYTF.

The V call is TRBV29-1, the J call TRBJ2-5, with a weak D call TRBD1 (6 bases). The germline V gene has CDR1 SQVTM and CDR2 ANQGSEA. This CDR3 spans 15 amino acids. The germline V and J ends were trimmed by 4 bases and 2 bases, with 17 bases remaining between them. The chain's CDR3 is CSVGRTGFVQETQYF. CDR3 in DNA: TGCAGCGTTGGAAGAACAGGGTTTGTGCAAGAGACCCAGTACTTC.

The V gene is TRBV19, the J gene TRBJ1-5; possibly TRBD1 for D (5 bases). Germline CDR1 and CDR2: LNHDA and SQIVND (reference sequence). The length of the CDR3 is 16 residues. Trimming left V 5 bases short and J 4 bases short, with 18 bases between. The CDR3 DNA sequence: TGTGCCAGTAGTCTTAACCAGGGCATAGTTAATCAGCCCCAGCATTTT. Translated, it gives CASSLNQGIVNQPQHF.

The sample holds one count of this clone. This chain links TRBV2 with TRBJ1-5; 7 nucleotides align to TRBD1. Germline loops: CDR1 SNHLY, CDR2 FYNNEI. The CDR3 consists of 17 residues. V dropped 7 bases and J dropped 0; count of bases not matched to a gene: 12. The CDR3 protein is CASTFRGQRYSNQPQHF. The CDR3 DNA follows: TGTGCCAGCACCTTCCGGGGACAGCGGTATAGCAATCAGCCCCAGCATTTT.

The genes are TRBV5-6 and TRBJ2-7; weak D call: TRBD1 (5 bases). V lost 0 bases and J lost 2, with 9 bases in between. Germline-derived CDR1 and CDR2 are SGHDT and YYEEEE. The CDR3 sequence is 14 residues long. The CDR3 sequence is CASSLGTTAYEQYF. The CDR3 region has the DNA TGTGCCAGCAGCTTGGGGACAACCGCCTACGAGCAGTACTTC.

The V call is TRBV10-3, the J call TRBJ2-2, with 7 bases identical to TRBD1. In germline, CDR1 is ENHRY, CDR2 SYGVKD. V shed 2 bases and J 7 bases; nucleotides not matched to a gene: 7. The CDR3 length is 15 residues. The CDR3 region is CAISESQTGYGELFF. Written as DNA, the CDR3 is TGTGCCATCAGTGAGAGCCAGACAGGGTACGGGGAGCTGTTTTTT.

This sequence joins TRBV11-2 and TRBJ1-6, with TRBD1 identical over 10 bases. J gave up 11 bases and V 4 bases, and 5 bases lay outside the gene matches. The CDR3 has 14 residues. Germline V lookup: CDR1 SGHAT, CDR2 FQNNGV. CDR3 amino acids: CASSSDRGLPPLHF. DNA of the CDR3: TGTGCCAGCAGCTCCGACAGGGGGCTTCCACCCCTCCACTTT. The variable domain in full, with the rest retrieved from reference TRBV11-2 and TRBJ1-6, is EAGVAQSPRYKIIEKRQSVAFWCNPISGHATLYWYQQILGQGPKLLIQFQNNGVVDDSQLPKDRFSAERLKGVDSTLKIQPAKLEDSAVYLCASSSDRGLPPLHFGNGTRLTVT.

This rearrangement joins TRBV15 to TRBJ2-7; D might be TRBD2 (5 bases). The CDR3 is 15 amino acids. Germline assignment: CDR1 LNHNV and CDR2 YYDKDF (reference sequence). The V end was cut by 0 bases, the J end by 3 bases, with 12 bases between. The chain's CDR3 is CATSRERTGNYEQYF. In DNA form, the CDR3 reads TGTGCCACCAGCAGAGAACGGACTGGAAACTACGAGCAGTACTTC.

The J gene is TRBJ1-2, the V gene TRBV19, with 7 positions matching TRBD1. V shed 7 bases and J 2 bases; nucleotides not matched to a gene: 13. The CDR3 is 16 amino acids. Germline CDR1 and CDR2: LNHDA and SQIVND (reference sequence). CDR3 DNA sequence: TGTGCCAGTACCCCTATAACCCGACAGGGAAACTATGGCTACACCTTC. Its protein is CASTPITRQGNYGYTF. Combining the CDR3 with reference TRBV19 and TRBJ1-2 gives the whole variable domain DGGITQSPKYLFRKEGQNVTLSCEQNLNHDAMYWYRQDPGQGLRLIYYSQIVNDFQKGDIAEGYSVSREKKESFPLTVTSAQKNPTAFYLCASTPITRQGNYGYTFGSGTRLTVV.

The chain links TRBV6-2 or TRBV6-3 to TRBJ2-1; 7 positions match TRBD2. The V gene end was trimmed by 2 bases and the J gene end by 4 bases; junction bases not matched to a gene: 5. Germline V gene sequence: CDR1 MNHEY, CDR2 SVGEGT. This CDR3 is 15 amino acids long. This chain's CDR3 is CASSYGGEGYNEQFF. CDR3 bases: TGTGCCAGCAGTTACGGTGGGGAGGGATACAATGAGCAGTTCTTC.

The chain has TRBV5-1 and TRBJ2-3; no firm D call. Trimming took off 1 base at V and 5 bases at J, with 14 bases between the two ends. Germline assignment: CDR1 SGHRS and CDR2 YFSETQ. CDR3 length: 15 residues. CDR3 protein: CASSLLRNGEDTQYF. CDR3 sequence (DNA): TGCGCCAGCAGCTTGCTGCGGAATGGCGAAGATACGCAGTATTTT.

The gene calls are TRBV2 and TRBJ2-1; 8 bases are a match to TRBD1. The CDR3 loop spans 14 amino acids. From germline, CDR1 is SNHLY and CDR2 FYNNEI. Unmatched junction bases numbered 8, after V lost 8 bases and J lost 5 bases. The CDR3 DNA reads TGTGCCAGCCCCGGACAGGGAACTAACAATGAGCAGTTCTTC. It encodes CASPGQGTNNEQFF.

This clone turned up a few times. The J gene is TRBJ2-2, the V gene TRBV11-2, with D unresolved. This CDR3 spans 14 amino acids. V was trimmed by 0 bases and J by 1 base, leaving 3 bases between them. Germline V lookup: CDR1 SGHAT, CDR2 FQNNGV. The CDR3 sequence is CASSLDRNTGELFF. CDR3 sequence (DNA): TGTGCCAGCAGCTTAGACAGGAACACCGGGGAGCTGTTTTTT.

The chain employs TRBV19 and TRBJ2-5; TRBD2 matches 16 bases. The CDR3 has 18 residues. Germline V CDR1 and CDR2: LNHDA, SQIVND (reference sequence). V lost 3 bases to trimming and J lost 5 bases; unmatched junction nucleotides: 9. The CDR3 nucleotides are TGTGCCAGTAGTATTTCGGGGACTAGCGGGGGGGCCCAGGAGACCCAGTACTTC. Its translation: CASSISGTSGGAQETQYF.

V and J are TRBV18 and TRBJ1-1; perhaps TRBD1 as D (6 bases). This CDR3 comprises 14 residues. V was cut by 3 bases and J by 4 bases, with 12 bases left in between. Germline CDR1 is KGHSH and CDR2 is LQKENI. CDR3 region: CASSPQTGPTEAFF. CDR3 DNA sequence: TGTGCCAGCTCACCGCAAACAGGGCCCACTGAAGCTTTCTTT.

The chain joins TRBV18 to TRBJ2-1, with D maybe TRBD2 (6 bases). V lost 6 bases, J lost 14 bases, and 20 bases lay in between. The CDR3 length is 13 residues. Germline CDR1 KGHSH, CDR2 LQKENI. This CDR3 reads CASSNRDSPGEFF. CDR3 DNA: TGTGCCAGCTCCAACCGCGACAGCCCGGGAGAGTTCTTC.